The 5 T cell receptor beta chains below come from one sample, sequenced in a study of cytomegalovirus exposure and HLA in healthy donors. The PCR made use of 60 Vbeta and 13 Jbeta primers. Assay: immunoSEQ multiplex PCR; the TCRdb copy retains only in-frame clones and omits some. Here the sample spans some 200,000 clones, around three quarters being singletons. The source material was PBMCs. The receptors were gathered from a man between 40 and 49 years old in good health and CMV-seronegative.

The chain carries TRBV28 and TRBJ1-5; 9 bases are a match to TRBD1. The CDR3 is 16 residues long. Trimming removed 5 bases from V and 5 bases from J; junction bases left unmatched: 10. Germline CDR1 reads MDHEN; CDR2 reads SYDVKM. The CDR3 region has the DNA TGTGCCAGCAGTAACGAAGGACAGGGGTGGCATCAGCCCCAGCATTTT. Its protein product is CASSNEGQGWHQPQHF.

This chain links TRBV7-6 with TRBJ2-1; TRBD1 is a possible D gene (5 bases). The CDR3 contains 13 residues. V dropped 2 bases and J dropped 7 bases, with 9 bases sitting between them. CDR1 and CDR2 from the germline V gene are SGHVS and FNYEAQ. The CDR3: CASSLNRQNEQFF. Written as DNA, the CDR3 is TGTGCCAGCAGCTTAAACAGACAGAATGAGCAGTTCTTC.

The chain carries TRBV7-8 and TRBJ2-7, with unresolved D. This CDR3 contains 13 residues. The V end was cut by 3 bases, the J end by 3 bases, with 9 bases between. In germline, CDR1 is SGHVS, CDR2 FQNEAQ. CDR3 protein: CASSFSRIYEQYF. CDR3 coding DNA: TGTGCCAGCAGCTTTTCGAGGATCTACGAGCAGTACTTC.

The chain employs TRBV6-5 and TRBJ2-1; 8 bases fit TRBD1. CDR3 size: 14 residues. CDR1 is MNHEY and CDR2 is SVGAGI in the germline V gene. V dropped 0 bases and J dropped 8; count of bases not matched to a gene: 3. CDR3 region: CASSYSTGADEQFF. In nucleotides, the CDR3 is TGTGCCAGCAGTTACTCGACAGGGGCGGATGAGCAGTTCTTC.

J is TRBJ2-6 and V is TRBV27; D perhaps matches TRBD2 (5 bases). V was shortened by 10 bases and J by 0 bases, with 28 bases between the two germline ends. The CDR3 spans 20 residues. Per the germline V gene, CDR1 is MNHEY and CDR2 is SMNVEV (reference sequence). This CDR3 is CATSQAERRPQFSGANVLTF. The CDR3 nucleotides are TGTGCCACCAGCCAAGCCGAGAGGAGGCCCCAATTCTCTGGGGCCAACGTCCTGACTTTC.